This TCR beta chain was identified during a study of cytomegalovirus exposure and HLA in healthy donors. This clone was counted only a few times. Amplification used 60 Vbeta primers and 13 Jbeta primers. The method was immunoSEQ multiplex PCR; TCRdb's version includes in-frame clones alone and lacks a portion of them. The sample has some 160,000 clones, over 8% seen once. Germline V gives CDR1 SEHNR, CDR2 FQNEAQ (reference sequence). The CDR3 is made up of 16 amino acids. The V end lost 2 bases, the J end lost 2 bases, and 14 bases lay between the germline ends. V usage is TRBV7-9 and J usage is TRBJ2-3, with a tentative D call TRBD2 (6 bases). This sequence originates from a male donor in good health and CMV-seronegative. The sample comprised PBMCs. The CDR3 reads CASSLRAGSYTDTQYF. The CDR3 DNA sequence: TGTGCCAGCAGCTTACGGGCGGGGTCATACACAGATACGCAGTATTTT.